A selection of T cell receptor beta chains follows, all from one sample in a study of blood T cell repertoires in COVID-19. Some clones are missing from TCRdb's copy, which holds only in-frame ones; the method was immunoSEQ multiplex PCR. The sample lists fewer than 300,000 clones, 90% occurring once. The specimen sequenced was PBMCs or T cells enriched from blood (not recorded which). The receptors here all came from a woman aged 30 to 39 who had recovered from COVID-19. The CDR3 runs from the conserved cysteine through the conserved F or W. A D gene is named only where the DNA matches it firmly. Clone size is stated in some rows and not others, as once, few, many or a class when expanded.

>NA|TRBJ1-1|TRBV5-1|TRBD1
CASRLEKGQGNTEAFF
TGCGCCAGCAGACTCGAGAAGGGACAGGGGAACACTGAAGCTTTCTTT
>NA|TRBJ1-1|TRBV10-3|TRBD1
CAISRGQDNTEAFF
TGTGCCATCAGCCGAGGACAGGACAACACTGAAGCTTTCTTT
>NA|TRBJ2-3|TRBV7-2|TRBD1
CASSPPGQGTDTQYF
TGTGCCAGCAGTCCCCCGGGACAGGGTACAGATACGCAGTATTTT
>NA|TRBJ2-6|TRBV11-2|TRBD2
CASSQSGTASGANVLTF
TGTGCCAGCAGCCAAAGCGGGACCGCCTCTGGGGCCAACGTCCTGACTTTC
>NA|TRBJ2-3|TRBV9|TRBD1
CASSVEPGGDTQYF
TGTGCCAGCAGCGTAGAACCAGGGGGCGATACGCAGTATTTT
>NA|TRBJ2-3|TRBV7-7|NA
CASSPTTSSTDTQYF
TGTGCTAGCAGCCCCACTACCTCTAGCACAGATACGCAGTATTTT
>NA|TRBJ2-3|TRBV5-1|TRBD2
CASSYGLADTDTQYF
TGCGCCAGCAGCTATGGACTAGCGGACACAGATACGCAGTATTTT
>NA|TRBJ2-1|TRBV5-4|NA
CASSLGRRNSYNEQFF
TGTGCCAGCAGCTTGGGTAGGAGGAACTCCTACAATGAGCAGTTCTTC
>NA|TRBJ2-5|TRBV28|TRBD1
CASSAWDRGRETQYF
TGTGCCAGCAGCGCCTGGGACAGGGGGCGAGAGACCCAGTACTTC
>few|TRBJ1-2|TRBV7-9|NA
CASSLSGGGYTF
TGTGCCAGCAGCTTAAGCGGGGGCGGCTACACCTTC
>NA|TRBJ2-1|TRBV6-2/TRBV6-3|TRBD2
CASSYGTSDSYNEQFF
TGTGCCAGCAGTTACGGGACTAGCGACTCCTACAATGAGCAGTTCTTC
>NA|TRBJ2-2|TRBV19|NA
CASSTRGTGELFF
TGTGCCAGCAGCACCCGGGGCACCGGGGAGCTGTTTTTT
>few|TRBJ2-1|TRBV5-1|TRBD1
CASSIDRGLWNEQFF
TGCGCCAGCAGCATCGACAGGGGGCTCTGGAATGAGCAGTTCTTC
>NA|TRBJ2-3|TRBV28|NA
CASSSGGLPEGTDTQYF
TGTGCCAGCAGTTCCGGAGGACTACCTGAAGGGACAGATACGCAGTATTTT
>NA|TRBJ1-1|TRBV5-6|NA
CASSRFLDMNTEAFF
TGTGCCAGCAGCCGATTCTTGGACATGAACACTGAAGCTTTCTTT
>NA|TRBJ2-1|TRBV10-1|TRBD2
CASSRDNAGTSGNYNEQFF
TGCGCCAGCTCAAGAGATAATGCCGGGACTAGCGGGAATTACAATGAGCAGTTCTTC
>once|TRBJ2-7|TRBV28|TRBD2
CASGRAYEQYF
TGTGCCAGCGGGAGGGCCTACGAGCAGTACTTC
>NA|TRBJ1-2|TRBV29-1|NA
CSAAGARNNYGYTF
TGCAGCGCTGCGGGGGCTCGAAACAACTATGGCTACACCTTC
>NA|TRBJ1-5|TRBV6-5|TRBD1
CASSSTGGAYQPQHF
TGTGCCAGCAGCTCCACAGGGGGCGCTTATCAGCCCCAGCATTTT
>NA|TRBJ1-5|TRBV10-3|NA
CAISESRGSQPQHF
TGTGCCATCAGTGAGTCGCGAGGTTCCCAGCCCCAGCATTTT
>few|TRBJ2-2|TRBV19|TRBD1
CASSPRGRANTGELFF
TGTGCCAGTAGTCCCAGGGGGCGAGCGAACACCGGGGAGCTGTTTTTT
>NA|TRBJ1-2|TRBV5-4|TRBD1
CASSPESGGYGYTF
TGTGCCAGCAGCCCGGAGTCAGGGGGCTATGGCTACACCTTC
>NA|TRBJ1-4|TRBV19|TRBD1
CASSLYSGTGNEKLFF
TGTGCCAGTAGTCTTTACTCCGGGACAGGGAATGAAAAACTGTTTTTT
>NA|TRBJ2-1|TRBV3-1/TRBV3-2|TRBD2
CASSAGLAGTHHEQFF
TGTGCCAGCAGCGCGGGACTAGCGGGAACTCATCATGAGCAGTTCTTC
>NA|TRBJ1-5|TRBV19|NA
CASSIERGTDAGQPQHF
TGTGCCAGTAGTATAGAGCGGGGGACCGACGCCGGACAGCCCCAGCATTTT
>NA|TRBJ1-5|TRBV29-1|NA
CSLSAGRFRNQPQHF
TGCAGCCTATCGGCAGGGAGGTTTCGCAATCAGCCCCAGCATTTT
>NA|TRBJ1-2|TRBV6-6|NA
CASSYSEIGRYGYTF
TGTGCCAGCAGTTACTCGGAAATTGGGCGTTATGGCTACACCTTC
>NA|TRBJ1-2|TRBV6-5|TRBD1
CASSYPLGQGKGYTF
TGTGCCAGCAGTTACCCACTGGGACAGGGTAAAGGCTACACCTTC
>NA|TRBJ1-5|TRBV28|TRBD1
CASSLEGASNQPQHF
TGTGCCAGCAGTTTGGAGGGGGCAAGCAATCAGCCCCAGCATTTT
>NA|TRBJ1-5|TRBV4-1|NA
CASSDNQGSSQPQHF
TGCGCCAGCAGCGATAATCAGGGGAGCAGTCAGCCCCAGCATTTT
>NA|TRBJ2-3|TRBV30|NA
CAWGAGALDTQYF
TGTGCCTGGGGAGCAGGGGCTTTGGATACGCAGTATTTT
>NA|TRBJ2-7|TRBV7-2|NA
CASSLSYEQYF
TGTGCCAGCAGCCTGTCCTACGAGCAGTACTTC
>NA|TRBJ2-6|TRBV5-8|TRBD1
CASSLGDRAGANVLTF
TGTGCCAGCAGCTTGGGGGACAGGGCAGGGGCCAACGTCCTGACTTTC
>NA|TRBJ1-3|TRBV5-1|TRBD1
CASSLYTGTGTANTIYF
TGCGCCAGCAGCTTGTATACCGGGACAGGGACTGCAAACACCATATATTTT
>NA|TRBJ2-7|TRBV6-5|TRBD2
CASSTGTSHYEQYF
TGTGCCAGCAGTACCGGGACTAGTCACTACGAGCAGTACTTC
>NA|TRBJ2-3|TRBV7-9|TRBD2
CASSNHHGGRDQHTQYF
TGTGCCAGCAGCAACCATCACGGCGGGAGGGACCAGCATACGCAGTATTTT
>NA|TRBJ1-2|TRBV9|NA
CASSIGGFYGYTF
TGTGCCAGCAGTATAGGGGGTTTCTATGGCTACACCTTC
>few|TRBJ2-2|TRBV2|NA
CASRPLASDTGELFF
TGTGCCAGCAGGCCACTAGCATCGGACACCGGGGAGCTGTTTTTT
>NA|TRBJ2-5|TRBV6-1|NA
CASSELAGAGETQYF
TGTGCCAGCAGTGAACTCGCGGGTGCAGGAGAGACCCAGTACTTC
>NA|TRBJ2-5|TRBV3-1/TRBV3-2|TRBD2
CASSLLAGEKGETQYF
TGTGCCAGCAGCCTACTAGCGGGAGAAAAGGGAGAGACCCAGTACTTC